Below, 30 T cell receptor beta chains from the same sample are listed, as sequenced in a study of regulatory T cells in long-lasting Graves disease. Time point denoted: newly diagnosed GD, antithyroid drugs for less than 3 months. With RNA extracted from PBMCs as input, the TCR library was made. Building of the TCR beta libraries involved iRepertoire HTBI primers and Arm-PCR of CDR3 regions. TCRdb itself ran the multiplex PCR reads through MiXCR, one entry per CDR3 protein. Of 450,000 to 700,000 distinct CDR3 sequences in the sample, roughly 13% are singletons; the top ten hold 10%. The same specimen was also included in a second study, on T cells in Graves' hyperthyroidism and ophthalmopathy.

Sequenced material: peripheral blood mononuclear cells (PBMCs), taken at new diagnosis, from a patient treated with antithyroid drugs. The origin of the receptors is a man younger than 40 with Graves disease.

This clonotype turned up a few times. The rearrangement links TRBV15 to TRBJ2-1; D might be TRBD1 or TRBD2, each matching 5 bases. V lost 0 bases to trimming and J lost 4 bases, with 10 bases between them. The CDR3 extends over 15 amino acids. CDR1 and CDR2 from the germline V gene are LNHNV and YYDKDF (reference sequence). The CDR3 region is CATSRDLGVYNEQFF. In DNA, the CDR3 is TGTGCCACCAGCAGAGATTTGGGGGTGTACAATGAGCAGTTCTTC. Based on the CDR3 plus reference TRBV15 and TRBJ2-1, the full variable domain is DAMVIQNPRYQVTQFGKPVTLSCSQTLNHNVMYWYQQKSSQAPKLLFHYYDKDFNNEADTPDNFQSRRPNTSFCFLDIRSPGLGDTAMYLCATSRDLGVYNEQFFGPGTRLTVL.

This clonotype was seen many times. The chain joins TRBV6-1 to TRBJ1-1; the D gene is possibly TRBD1 (5 bases). Between the trimmed V and J ends, which lost 7 bases and 0 bases, there was a span of 24 bases. The CDR3 loop spans 18 amino acids. Germline V gene lookup returns CDR1 MNHNS and CDR2 SASEGT. DNA for the CDR3: TGTGCCAGCAAGTTTAACACCAAGGGACGGGCTGTGAACACTGAAGCTTTCTTT. It yields the protein CASKFNTKGRAVNTEAFF.

At least ten counts were recorded for this clonotype. This chain connects TRBV12-3 or TRBV12-4 to TRBJ1-5; perhaps TRBD1 as D (5 bases). V lost 7 bases, J lost 5 bases, and 15 bases lay in between. The CDR3 sequence is 14 residues long. The CDR3 reads CASKIGGSDQPQHF. The CDR3 DNA sequence: TGTGCCAGCAAGATTGGGGGGTCCGATCAGCCCCAGCATTTT.

This clonotype was seen a handful of times. V usage is TRBV19 and J usage is TRBJ2-3; D may match TRBD1 or TRBD2 (7 bases each). V was pared by 10 bases and J by 1 base, with 21 bases between. CDR3 length: 16 amino acids. Germline V gene data show CDR1 as LNHDA and CDR2 as SQIVND (reference sequence). The CDR3 here is CATSSQGGVGTDTQYF. The DNA of the CDR3 is TGTGCCACCTCGTCCCAGGGGGGGGTGGGCACAGATACGCAGTATTTT.

This clonotype was seen a few times. CDR3 amino acids: CASSMEAPGLTEAFF. The DNA of the CDR3 is TGTGCCAGTAGTATGGAGGCCCCAGGGCTTACTGAAGCTTTCTTT. This rearrangement joins TRBV19 to TRBJ1-1, with a weak D call TRBD1 (5 bases). The CDR3 extends over 15 amino acids. V lost 3 bases, J lost 5 bases, and 16 bases lay in between. Looked up from germline, CDR1 is LNHDA and CDR2 is SQIVND (reference sequence).

This clonotype was observed at least ten times. This chain links TRBV18 with TRBJ2-1; D not resolved. CDR1 is KGHSH and CDR2 is LQKENI in the germline V gene. V was cut by 2 bases and J by 6 bases, with 11 bases left in between. There are 14 residues in the CDR3. The CDR3 region has the DNA TGTGCCAGCTCACCATTTAGCACGTTCAATGAGCAGTTCTTC. This gives the protein CASSPFSTFNEQFF.

This clonotype came up many times. This chain uses TRBV6-1 with TRBJ1-4; D is unclear. V gave up 7 bases and J gave up 3 bases, with 12 bases separating them. CDR1 and CDR2 from the germline V gene are MNHNS and SASEGT. The CDR3 runs to 14 residues. Written as DNA, the CDR3 is TGTGCCAGCAACGAACCTGGAGCTAATGAAAAACTGTTTTTT. Translated: CASNEPGANEKLFF.

This clonotype showed up many times. This chain uses TRBV12-3 or TRBV12-4 with TRBJ1-1, with a tentative D call TRBD1 (6 bases). This CDR3 region has 14 residues. Trimming left V 5 bases short and J 0 bases short, with 10 bases between. CDR3 sequence (DNA): TGTGCCAGCAGTAAACAGGGTTTGAACACTGAAGCTTTCTTT. Its protein product is CASSKQGLNTEAFF.

In its sample, this clonotype was seen many times. The V gene is TRBV3-1, the J gene TRBJ1-1; D remains unclear. The germline V gene encodes CDR1 LGHDT and CDR2 YNNKEL (reference sequence). The CDR3 has 11 amino acids. The V and J ends lost 6 bases and 9 bases respectively, with 11 bases between them. CDR3 sequence (DNA): TGTGCCAGCAGTAGGGCAGCACAAGCTTTCTTT. This gives the protein CASSRAAQAFF.

V gene TRBV12-3 or TRBV12-4 combines with J gene TRBJ2-7, with TRBD1 matching over 8 bases. This CDR3 comprises 14 residues. After removal of 6 bases from V and 2 bases from J, the junction contained 6 bases not matched to a gene. CDR3 residues: CASSPGQVTYEQYF. In DNA form, the CDR3 reads TGTGCCAGCAGCCCGGGACAGGTAACCTACGAGCAGTACTTC.

This clonotype was counted many times. The chain uses TRBV12-3 or TRBV12-4 and TRBJ2-3; the D is unclear. Trimming left V 6 bases short and J 5 bases short, with 12 bases between. The CDR3 extends over 13 amino acids. CDR3 protein: CASSPLYGDTQYF. DNA of the CDR3: TGTGCCAGCAGCCCACTCTATGGAGATACGCAGTATTTT.

At least ten counts were recorded for this clonotype. The chain joins TRBV27 to TRBJ2-6; a possible D gene is TRBD1 (5 bases). CDR1 and CDR2 from the germline V gene are MNHEY and SMNVEV (reference sequence). The CDR3 runs 19 residues. V lost 1 base and J lost 0, with 16 bases in between. Here the CDR3 DNA reads TGTGCCAGCAGTTTATGGGCAGGGCGTTTGTCCTCTGGGGCCAACGTCCTGACTTTC. It yields the protein CASSLWAGRLSSGANVLTF. Full variable domain (missing parts from reference TRBV27 and TRBJ2-6): EAQVTQNPRYLITVTGKKLTVTCSQNMNHEYMSWYRQDPGLGLRQIYYSMNVEVTDKGDVPEGYKVSRKEKRNFPLILESPSPNQTSLYFCASSLWAGRLSSGANVLTFGAGSRLTVL.

This clonotype was counted at least ten times. The chain carries TRBV2 and TRBJ2-1, with D perhaps assigned TRBD1 or TRBD2 (6 bases each). V was trimmed by 1 base and J by 9 bases, leaving 13 bases between them. CDR3 size: 14 residues. Germline V gene lookup returns CDR1 SNHLY and CDR2 FYNNEI. For the CDR3, the DNA is TGTGCCAGCAGTGAAGAAGGGGGGCGAGGTGAGCAGTTCTTC. Translation: CASSEEGGRGEQFF.

This clonotype was observed many times. V is TRBV28 and J is TRBJ1-5; 9 nucleotides agree with TRBD1. CDR3 length equals 15 residues. The germline V gene has CDR1 MDHEN and CDR2 SYDVKM. J was trimmed by 7 bases and V by 5 bases; bases with no gene match: 9. As DNA, the CDR3 is TGTGCCAGCAGTCCGCCGACAGGGGGTCTGCAGCCCCAGCATTTT. Translating gives CASSPPTGGLQPQHF.

The table lists this clonotype with a few counts. V and J are TRBV7-9 and TRBJ2-4; 9 bases fit TRBD2. This CDR3 has 16 amino acids. Germline V gene lookup returns CDR1 SEHNR and CDR2 FQNEAQ (reference sequence). V lost 5 bases, J lost 0 bases, and 5 bases stayed unmatched. CDR3: CASSLRTSAAKNIQYF. The CDR3 coding sequence is TGTGCCAGCAGCCTGAGGACTAGCGCAGCCAAAAACATTCAGTACTTC.

This clonotype was picked up many times. The chain recombines TRBV5-1 with TRBJ2-1; 8 bases match TRBD1. Germline V gene data show CDR1 as SGHRS and CDR2 as YFSETQ. V shed 5 bases and J 5 bases; nucleotides not matched to a gene: 6. The CDR3 has 14 amino acids. CDR3 DNA: TGCGCCAGCAGGGGTGGGACAGGCAACAATGAGCAGTTCTTC. It is translated as CASRGGTGNNEQFF. The whole variable domain, filled in from reference TRBV5-1 and TRBJ2-1, reads KAGVTQTPRYLIKTRGQQVTLSCSPISGHRSVSWYQQTPGQGLQFLFEYFSETQRNKGNFPGRFSGRQFSNSRSEMNVSTLELGDSALYLCASRGGTGNNEQFFGPGTRLTVL.

This clonotype came up a few times. This chain joins TRBV20-1 and TRBJ2-3, with unresolved D. V was pared by 5 bases and J by 6 bases, with 15 bases between. Germline-derived CDR1 and CDR2 are DFQATT and SNEGSKA (reference sequence). CDR3 length: 13 amino acids. The CDR3 protein is CSAGVAASDTQYF. The DNA for the CDR3 is TGCAGTGCTGGGGTAGCCGCGTCTGATACGCAGTATTTT.

This clonotype showed up many times. V is TRBV28 and J is TRBJ1-3; a possible D gene is TRBD1 (5 bases). CDR3 length: 15 residues. The germline gives CDR1 MDHEN, CDR2 SYDVKM. V gave up 6 bases and J gave up 0 bases, with 12 bases separating them. DNA for the CDR3: TGTGCCAGCAGCCCCGGGGGGAGCTCTGGAAACACCATATATTTT. This sequence encodes CASSPGGSSGNTIYF.

This clonotype was recorded a few times. The rearrangement uses TRBV19 and TRBJ2-7; D may match TRBD1 or TRBD2 (6 bases each). Germline values: CDR1 LNHDA, CDR2 SQIVND (reference sequence). The CDR3 has 14 residues. V lost 3 bases to trimming and J lost 3 bases, with 12 bases between them. Here the CDR3 DNA reads TGTGCCAGTAGTATGACGGGGGCTGGCTACGAGCAGTACTTC. This gives the protein CASSMTGAGYEQYF.

This clonotype has a count of ten or more. The V call is TRBV28, the J call TRBJ1-5, with 10 bases aligning to TRBD1. V dropped 8 bases and J dropped 6; count of bases not matched to a gene: 10. The CDR3 runs 15 residues. Germline V lookup: CDR1 MDHEN, CDR2 SYDVKM. The CDR3 is CASRPRDRGFQPQHF. In DNA, the CDR3 is TGTGCCAGCCGCCCCCGGGACAGGGGATTTCAGCCCCAGCATTTT.

The sample holds a few counts of this clonotype. The rearrangement links TRBV20-1 to TRBJ2-1; 12 bases agree with TRBD2. The CDR3 length is 17 residues. Germline V CDR1 and CDR2: DFQATT, SNEGSKA (reference sequence). The junction had 11 bases not matched to a gene; V was cut back by 4 bases and J by 4 bases. Here the CDR3 reads CSATGTSGHRGYNEQFF. CDR3 in DNA: TGCAGTGCTACCGGGACTAGCGGGCATCGCGGGTACAATGAGCAGTTCTTC.

This clonotype was recorded at least ten times. The chain recombines TRBV7-2 with TRBJ2-3, with TRBD2 matching 11 bases. CDR3 length equals 16 residues. V lost 5 bases and J lost 4; bases outside the gene matches: 8. CDR1 is SGHTA and CDR2 is FQGNSA in the germline V gene. CDR3 loop: CASSPPSGGWSDTQYF. DNA for the CDR3: TGTGCCAGCAGCCCTCCTAGCGGGGGGTGGTCAGATACGCAGTATTTT. The complete variable domain, with remaining parts taken from reference TRBV7-2 and TRBJ2-3, reads GAGVSQSPSNKVTEKGKDVELRCDPISGHTALYWYRQSLGQGLEFLIYFQGNSAPDKSGLPSDRFSAERTGGSVSTLTIQRTQQEDSAVYLCASSPPSGGWSDTQYFGPGTRLTVL.

Points on this clonotype: At one boundary the junction diverges from the germline segment, which might be a read error. The chain couples TRBV6-1 to TRBJ2-1, with unresolved D. The CDR3 length is 13 residues. Germline CDR1 reads MNHNS; CDR2 reads SASEGT. CDR3 region: CASSEASASEQFF. For the CDR3, the DNA is TGTGCTAGCAGTGAAGCTTCCGCAAGTGAGCAGTTCTTC.

This clonotype was observed a handful of times. This rearrangement joins TRBV10-1 to TRBJ2-1; maybe TRBD2 (8 bases). V shed 10 bases and J shed 10 bases, with 26 bases lying between them. Per the germline V gene, CDR1 is WNHNN and CDR2 is SYGVQD (reference sequence). The CDR3 totals 15 residues. The CDR3 DNA reads TGCGCCATCAGGGGGGTTCCCAGCGGGAGACGCGAGCAGTTCTTC. Amino acids: CAIRGVPSGRREQFF.

This clonotype was picked up many times. The chain employs TRBV12-3 or TRBV12-4 and TRBJ2-1; no clear D. The CDR3 contains 15 residues. Trimming cost V 7 bases and J 0 bases, with 13 bases left between them. CDR3 nucleotides: TGTGCCAGCAATTCAGACTTGAGCTCCTACAATGAGCAGTTCTTC. Its translation is CASNSDLSSYNEQFF.

This clonotype was counted between two and nine times. This chain links TRBV24-1 with TRBJ1-1; weak D call: TRBD1 (5 bases). CDR3 length: 12 residues. V was shortened by 6 bases and J by 7 bases, with 11 bases between the two germline ends. The germline CDR1 and CDR2 sequences are KGHDR and SFDVKD. CDR3 sequence (DNA): TGTGCCACCAGTAAAGGAAGGGGTGAAGCTTTCTTT. It specifies CATSKGRGEAFF.

The rearrangement joins TRBV7-9 to TRBJ2-1; no clear D. With 6 bases removed from V and 8 bases from J, the gap between germline ends came to 11 bases. CDR1 SEHNR and CDR2 FQNEAQ come from the germline V gene (reference sequence). The CDR3 has 12 residues. The CDR3: CASSPKWDEQFF. CDR3 bases: TGTGCCAGCAGTCCCAAATGGGATGAGCAGTTCTTC.

This clonotype was seen many times. The chain links TRBV9 to TRBJ2-3; perhaps TRBD2 as D (6 bases). Germline CDR1 is SGDLS and CDR2 is YYNGEE. The V and J ends lost 8 bases and 5 bases respectively, with 18 bases between them. The CDR3 contains 14 residues. The CDR3 is CASTRAGSGDTQYF. In DNA, the CDR3 is TGTGCCAGTACGCGTGCGGGGTCTGGAGATACGCAGTATTTT.

This clonotype was detected a few times. A single base separates this from a much larger clone, so it may be a read error. This chain links TRBV20-1 with TRBJ2-1; no firm D call. Germline CDR1 and CDR2: DFQATT and SNEGSKA (reference sequence). The V end was cut by 1 base, the J end by 5 bases, with 12 bases between. The CDR3 contains 14 residues. CDR3: CSARVASMHNEQFF. In nucleotides, the CDR3 is TGCAGTGCTAGAGTCGCTTCTATGCACAATGAGCAGTTCTTC.

The CDR3 nucleotides read TGCAGTGCTAGAGGCGAAGGGGATCAGCCCCAGCATTTT. It encodes CSARGEGDQPQHF. The chain couples TRBV20-1 to TRBJ1-5, with D perhaps TRBD1 (5 bases). CDR3 length: 13 amino acids. The ends were cut back, 1 base at V and 5 bases at J, with 9 bases in the middle. Germline lookup yields CDR1 DFQATT and CDR2 SNEGSKA (reference sequence).